Listed below are T cell receptor beta chains from one sample, sequenced in a study of Ad26.COV2.S vaccination and SARS-CoV-2 variants. The method was immunoSEQ multiplex PCR; TCRdb's version includes in-frame clones alone and lacks a portion of them. The sample holds approximately 140,000 clones; roughly 85% are singletons and the top ten take 5%. Material: peripheral blood, obtained after recovery from COVID-19. Every receptor here comes from a human donor who had recovered from COVID-19. Each CDR3 is given with its conserved first and last residue. A D gene is named only where the DNA matches it firmly. Size is stated for part of the rows, as once, few or many counts, or as a class when the clone is expanded.

CDR3nt: TGTGCCAGCAGTGCGGGACAGGGGATAATTACAGATACGCAGTATTTT
CDR3aa: CASSAGQGIITDTQYF
abundance: NA
j_gene: TRBJ2-3
d_gene: TRBD1
v_gene: TRBV6-1

CDR3nt: TGTGCCAGCAGTTTGGGGCGGGTGGGTCAGCCCCAGCATTTT
CDR3aa: CASSLGRVGQPQHF
abundance: NA
j_gene: TRBJ1-5
d_gene: NA
v_gene: TRBV28

CDR3nt: TGCGCCAGCAGCCCCGCCCCGGACAGGGTGTTTGGCTACACCTTC
CDR3aa: CASSPAPDRVFGYTF
abundance: NA
j_gene: TRBJ1-2
d_gene: TRBD1
v_gene: TRBV4-1

CDR3nt: TGCGCCAGCAGTGAGGGACTCAGGGGGCTCGAGCAGTACTTC
CDR3aa: CASSEGLRGLEQYF
abundance: NA
j_gene: TRBJ2-7
d_gene: TRBD1
v_gene: TRBV10-1

CDR3nt: TGTGCCAGCTCCTGGTGGGGGATGAGTATCGAGCAGTACTTC
CDR3aa: CASSWWGMSIEQYF
abundance: NA
j_gene: TRBJ2-7
d_gene: NA
v_gene: TRBV5-4

CDR3nt: TGCAGCGTTGGGGGGGCAGATACGCAGTATTTT
CDR3aa: CSVGGADTQYF
abundance: NA
j_gene: TRBJ2-3
d_gene: NA
v_gene: TRBV29-1

CDR3nt: TGTGCCAGCAGTTTTTGGTCAAACACCGGGGAGCTGTTTTTT
CDR3aa: CASSFWSNTGELFF
abundance: NA
j_gene: TRBJ2-2
d_gene: NA
v_gene: TRBV28

CDR3nt: TGTGCCAGCAGCTTAGTGATTTCGGCGGGGCGGGGGAGCGGTAAGGCCCAGTACTTC
CDR3aa: CASSLVISAGRGSGKAQYF
abundance: medium-sized
j_gene: TRBJ2-5
d_gene: TRBD2
v_gene: TRBV11-2

CDR3nt: TGTGCCAGCAGGATATCCTACGAGCAGTACTTC
CDR3aa: CASRISYEQYF
abundance: NA
j_gene: TRBJ2-7
d_gene: NA
v_gene: TRBV2

CDR3nt: TGCGCCAGCAGCCAAGTTAAGACAGGGGTGGACGAGCAGTACTTC
CDR3aa: CASSQVKTGVDEQYF
abundance: NA
j_gene: TRBJ2-7
d_gene: TRBD1
v_gene: TRBV4-3

CDR3nt: TGTGCCAGCAATAGGGGATTGGGGGAGACCCAGTACTTC
CDR3aa: CASNRGLGETQYF
abundance: NA
j_gene: TRBJ2-5
d_gene: NA
v_gene: TRBV9

CDR3nt: TGTGCCAGCAGTTACCTCTTGCAGCAGAGCAATCAGCCCCAGCATTTT
CDR3aa: CASSYLLQQSNQPQHF
abundance: few
j_gene: TRBJ1-5
d_gene: NA
v_gene: TRBV6-6

CDR3nt: TGTGCCAGCAGTTCCACAGGTTCGGGGAAGGAGACCCAGTACTTC
CDR3aa: CASSSTGSGKETQYF
abundance: NA
j_gene: TRBJ2-5
d_gene: NA
v_gene: TRBV6-6

CDR3nt: TGTGCCAGCAACGTCGGGACTAGTCCTACAGATACGCAGTATTTT
CDR3aa: CASNVGTSPTDTQYF
abundance: NA
j_gene: TRBJ2-3
d_gene: TRBD2
v_gene: TRBV2

CDR3nt: TGTGCCAGCCGACGGGACAGTCTGTATGGCTACACCTTC
CDR3aa: CASRRDSLYGYTF
abundance: once
j_gene: TRBJ1-2
d_gene: TRBD1
v_gene: TRBV27

CDR3nt: TGTGCCAGCAGTGCATCCGGGACAGGCATTGACGGAAACACCATATATTTT
CDR3aa: CASSASGTGIDGNTIYF
abundance: NA
j_gene: TRBJ1-3
d_gene: TRBD1
v_gene: TRBV7-9

CDR3nt: TGTGCCAGCAGCAGAGCGGGGGGATCCTACAATGAGCAGTTCTTC
CDR3aa: CASSRAGGSYNEQFF
abundance: NA
j_gene: TRBJ2-1
d_gene: TRBD2
v_gene: TRBV5-8

CDR3nt: TGCAGTGCCAGTAAAGGTAGTCTGGAGCTGTTTTTT
CDR3aa: CSASKGSLELFF
abundance: NA
j_gene: TRBJ2-2
d_gene: NA
v_gene: TRBV20-1